A selection of T cell receptor beta chains follows, all from one sample in a study of technical replicates of blood from four donors. Sequenced by immunoSEQ multiplex PCR; TCRdb stores in-frame clones only, minus some. There are fewer than 80,000 clones in the sample; about 86% occur only once, and 4.8% lies in the top ten. Sequencing input: PBMCs. These TCRs come from a human donor in good health. Some clones in this sample may be carry-over from other donors' samples. The CDR3 runs from the conserved cysteine through the conserved F or W. The D gene is left open where the match is weak. Clone size is shown for a subset of rows, as once, few, many or a class of expanded clone.

CDR3 DNA: TGTGCCAGCAGTGATGCAGACACCGGTGGCTACACCTTC; CDR3 protein: CASSDADTGGYTF; D gene: -; CDR3 length: 13; clone size: many; V gene: TRBV6-4; J gene: TRBJ1-2
CDR3 DNA: TGTGCCAGCAGCTTGGGTGGGACAGGGGGGTACGAGCAGTACTTC; CDR3 protein: CASSLGGTGGYEQYF; D gene: TRBD1; CDR3 length: 15; clone size: -; V gene: TRBV5-4; J gene: TRBJ2-7
CDR3 DNA: TGTGCCAGCAGCTTAGGGACAGGGGTCCAAGAGACCCAGTACTTC; CDR3 protein: CASSLGTGVQETQYF; D gene: TRBD1; CDR3 length: 15; clone size: -; V gene: TRBV11-2; J gene: TRBJ2-5
CDR3 DNA: TGTGCCAGCTCTAGCAGCCATGAGCAGTTCTTC; CDR3 protein: CASSSSHEQFF; D gene: -; CDR3 length: 11; clone size: -; V gene: TRBV18; J gene: TRBJ2-1
CDR3 DNA: TGCGCCAGCAGCTTGGTTCGGGGATTCTCCTACGAGCAGTACTTC; CDR3 protein: CASSLVRGFSYEQYF; D gene: -; CDR3 length: 15; clone size: -; V gene: TRBV5-1; J gene: TRBJ2-7
CDR3 DNA: TGTGCCAGCGGATTCGGGACTAGCGGGACCGAGCAGTACTTC; CDR3 protein: CASGFGTSGTEQYF; D gene: TRBD2; CDR3 length: 14; clone size: -; V gene: TRBV7-2; J gene: TRBJ2-7
CDR3 DNA: TGTGCCAGCAGTTCTCCGGGACAGGGGAAATCGCAGTATTTT; CDR3 protein: CASSSPGQGKSQYF; D gene: TRBD1; CDR3 length: 14; clone size: many; V gene: TRBV6-1; J gene: TRBJ2-3
CDR3 DNA: TGTGCCAGCAGCCAAGAAGGAGGATTGAGTGGCAAAAACATTCAGTACTTC; CDR3 protein: CASSQEGGLSGKNIQYF; D gene: -; CDR3 length: 17; clone size: -; V gene: TRBV4-2; J gene: TRBJ2-4
CDR3 DNA: TGCAGCGTTGGATCGGGACAGGGTGAGCGCTCCTATGAGCAGTACTTC; CDR3 protein: CSVGSGQGERSYEQYF; D gene: TRBD1; CDR3 length: 16; clone size: once; V gene: TRBV29-1; J gene: TRBJ2-7
CDR3 DNA: TGTGCCAGCAGCTTGTCCCAATTCCAAGAGACCCAGTACTTC; CDR3 protein: CASSLSQFQETQYF; D gene: -; CDR3 length: 14; clone size: -; V gene: TRBV5-4; J gene: TRBJ2-5
CDR3 DNA: TGTGCCAGCAGTAGGACAGGGGCTGGAAACACCATATATTTT; CDR3 protein: CASSRTGAGNTIYF; D gene: TRBD1; CDR3 length: 14; clone size: -; V gene: TRBV6-5; J gene: TRBJ1-3
CDR3 DNA: TGTGCCACCAGGGACAGGGGGATGCATGGCTACACCTTC; CDR3 protein: CATRDRGMHGYTF; D gene: TRBD1; CDR3 length: 13; clone size: -; V gene: TRBV2; J gene: TRBJ1-2
CDR3 DNA: TGCAGCGTGGGGACAGCGATTGCTAACTATGGCTACACCTTC; CDR3 protein: CSVGTAIANYGYTF; D gene: TRBD1; CDR3 length: 14; clone size: -; V gene: TRBV29-1; J gene: TRBJ1-2
CDR3 DNA: TGTGCCAGCAGCTTAGATGCAGGGCATGGCTACACCTTC; CDR3 protein: CASSLDAGHGYTF; D gene: -; CDR3 length: 13; clone size: -; V gene: TRBV7-9; J gene: TRBJ1-2
CDR3 DNA: TGTGCCAGCTCACCATCTGAGGCAGATACGCAGTATTTT; CDR3 protein: CASSPSEADTQYF; D gene: -; CDR3 length: 13; clone size: -; V gene: TRBV18; J gene: TRBJ2-3
CDR3 DNA: TGTGCCAGCAGCGTTACTAGCGGGGTCTACAATGAGCAGTTCTTC; CDR3 protein: CASSVTSGVYNEQFF; D gene: TRBD2; CDR3 length: 15; clone size: -; V gene: TRBV4-2; J gene: TRBJ2-1
CDR3 DNA: TGTGCCACCAGCAGAGACGGACTAGCGGGGCTCAGCCAGTTCTTC; CDR3 protein: CATSRDGLAGLSQFF; D gene: TRBD2; CDR3 length: 15; clone size: -; V gene: TRBV15; J gene: TRBJ2-1
CDR3 DNA: TGCGCCAGCAGCCAACTAGCGGGAGGGCCCTACGAGCAGTACTTC; CDR3 protein: CASSQLAGGPYEQYF; D gene: TRBD2; CDR3 length: 15; clone size: -; V gene: TRBV4-3; J gene: TRBJ2-7
CDR3 DNA: TGTGCCTGGGGACTGGAGAGCTCCTACAATGAGCAGTTCTTC; CDR3 protein: CAWGLESSYNEQFF; D gene: -; CDR3 length: 14; clone size: -; V gene: TRBV30; J gene: TRBJ2-1
CDR3 DNA: TGTGCCAGCTTACGAGGGACAGTCAACACTGAAGCTTTCTTT; CDR3 protein: CASLRGTVNTEAFF; D gene: TRBD1; CDR3 length: 14; clone size: -; V gene: TRBV18; J gene: TRBJ1-1
CDR3 DNA: TGTGCCATAGGACAGGGGAAGTCCACTGAAGCTTTCTTT; CDR3 protein: CAIGQGKSTEAFF; D gene: TRBD1; CDR3 length: 13; clone size: -; V gene: TRBV6-5; J gene: TRBJ1-1
CDR3 DNA: TGTGCCAGCTCACCGGAGTGGGGAGGGTCGTCGAGCACAGATACGCAGTATTTT; CDR3 protein: CASSPEWGGSSSTDTQYF; D gene: TRBD2; CDR3 length: 18; clone size: -; V gene: TRBV18; J gene: TRBJ2-3
CDR3 DNA: TGTGCCATCGACAGGGGTAAAGCCGGGGAGCTGTTTTTT; CDR3 protein: CAIDRGKAGELFF; D gene: TRBD1; CDR3 length: 13; clone size: -; V gene: TRBV10-3; J gene: TRBJ2-2
CDR3 DNA: TGTGCCAGCTCACTAGGATATGACAGACTTACCCAAGAAAATAATTCACCCCTCCACTTT; CDR3 protein: CASSLGYDRLTQENNSPLHF; D gene: -; CDR3 length: 20; clone size: -; V gene: TRBV18; J gene: TRBJ1-6
CDR3 DNA: TGTGCCAGCTCACCAAATACAGGGTTTGGGGCTTTCTTT; CDR3 protein: CASSPNTGFGAFF; D gene: -; CDR3 length: 13; clone size: -; V gene: TRBV18; J gene: TRBJ1-1
CDR3 DNA: TGTGCCAGCATTAACAGGGGAACGGAGACCCAGTACTTC; CDR3 protein: CASINRGTETQYF; D gene: TRBD1; CDR3 length: 13; clone size: -; V gene: TRBV6-1; J gene: TRBJ2-5
CDR3 DNA: TGTGCCAGCAGCCAAACGGGACAGCTTAATTCACCCCTCCACTTT; CDR3 protein: CASSQTGQLNSPLHF; D gene: TRBD1; CDR3 length: 15; clone size: -; V gene: TRBV7-9; J gene: TRBJ1-6
CDR3 DNA: TGTGCCAGCAGCTTAGTTAGCGGGGGGCATTTTCTTGCGGATACGCAGTATTTT; CDR3 protein: CASSLVSGGHFLADTQYF; D gene: TRBD2; CDR3 length: 18; clone size: once; V gene: TRBV7-9; J gene: TRBJ2-3
CDR3 DNA: TGTGCCAGCAGGGGGACAGGGAGGGGCCAAGAGACCCAGTACTTC; CDR3 protein: CASRGTGRGQETQYF; D gene: TRBD1; CDR3 length: 15; clone size: few; V gene: TRBV6-1; J gene: TRBJ2-5
CDR3 DNA: TGTGCCTGGAGTGGAGACAGCACTGAAGCTTTCTTT; CDR3 protein: CAWSGDSTEAFF; D gene: -; CDR3 length: 12; clone size: -; V gene: TRBV30; J gene: TRBJ1-1
CDR3 DNA: TGTGCCAGTAGTATTGGGACTAACAGCATAGCCAAAAACATTCAGTACTTC; CDR3 protein: CASSIGTNSIAKNIQYF; D gene: TRBD2; CDR3 length: 17; clone size: few; V gene: TRBV19; J gene: TRBJ2-4
CDR3 DNA: TGTGCCAGTAGTATTTGGCCGGGGGAGACCCAGTACTTC; CDR3 protein: CASSIWPGETQYF; D gene: -; CDR3 length: 13; clone size: -; V gene: TRBV19; J gene: TRBJ2-5
CDR3 DNA: TGCGCCAGCAGCCTAAACGACAGGCTAACCTACAATGAGCAGTTCTTC; CDR3 protein: CASSLNDRLTYNEQFF; D gene: -; CDR3 length: 16; clone size: -; V gene: TRBV4-3; J gene: TRBJ2-1
CDR3 DNA: TGTGCCAGCAGTTCAAGCGGGAGGCGGTACACCGGGGAGCTGTTTTTT; CDR3 protein: CASSSSGRRYTGELFF; D gene: TRBD2; CDR3 length: 16; clone size: -; V gene: TRBV6-5; J gene: TRBJ2-2
CDR3 DNA: TGTGCCAGCAGTTTATACTCCCCTGCTAACTATGGCTACACCTTC; CDR3 protein: CASSLYSPANYGYTF; D gene: -; CDR3 length: 15; clone size: -; V gene: TRBV6-5; J gene: TRBJ1-2
CDR3 DNA: TGTGCCAGCAGCGCCCGACTAGCTAACACCGGGGAGCTGTTTTTT; CDR3 protein: CASSARLANTGELFF; D gene: TRBD2; CDR3 length: 15; clone size: -; V gene: TRBV4-2; J gene: TRBJ2-2
CDR3 DNA: TGCGCCAGCAGCTTCCGGGGGGGGGAAGATACGCAGTATTTT; CDR3 protein: CASSFRGGEDTQYF; D gene: TRBD2; CDR3 length: 14; clone size: -; V gene: TRBV5-1; J gene: TRBJ2-3
CDR3 DNA: TGTGCCAGCAGCTTCGGGGGAGCACCTAATGAAAAACTGTTTTTT; CDR3 protein: CASSFGGAPNEKLFF; D gene: -; CDR3 length: 15; clone size: -; V gene: TRBV7-9; J gene: TRBJ1-4
CDR3 DNA: TGTGCCAGCAGCTCCTGGACTAGCGGGAGTGGCGACGAGCAGTACTTC; CDR3 protein: CASSSWTSGSGDEQYF; D gene: TRBD2; CDR3 length: 16; clone size: -; V gene: TRBV5-4; J gene: TRBJ2-7
CDR3 DNA: TGTGCCAGCAGTCCACGGGACAGGTCGAATTCACCCCTCCACTTT; CDR3 protein: CASSPRDRSNSPLHF; D gene: TRBD1; CDR3 length: 15; clone size: -; V gene: TRBV6-1; J gene: TRBJ1-6
CDR3 DNA: TGCGCCAGCTCCGAGGACAGATTAAACACCATATATTTT; CDR3 protein: CASSEDRLNTIYF; D gene: -; CDR3 length: 13; clone size: -; V gene: TRBV4-3; J gene: TRBJ1-3
CDR3 DNA: TGTGCCAGCAGCGGCCGGGACAGGGTCGACACTGAAGCTTTCTTT; CDR3 protein: CASSGRDRVDTEAFF; D gene: TRBD1; CDR3 length: 15; clone size: -; V gene: TRBV5-4; J gene: TRBJ1-1
CDR3 DNA: TGTGCCAGCAGATCGGGACTAGCGGGGCAAGAGACCCAGTACTTC; CDR3 protein: CASRSGLAGQETQYF; D gene: TRBD2; CDR3 length: 15; clone size: -; V gene: TRBV5-4; J gene: TRBJ2-5
CDR3 DNA: TGTGCCTGGAGATCGGGACAGGGGGCGCTTGGGGCCAACGTCCTGACTTTC; CDR3 protein: CAWRSGQGALGANVLTF; D gene: TRBD1; CDR3 length: 17; clone size: -; V gene: TRBV30; J gene: TRBJ2-6
CDR3 DNA: TGTGCCAGCTCCCGGGTTTTGGGGGGTTCGTCCTACGAGCAGTACTTC; CDR3 protein: CASSRVLGGSSYEQYF; D gene: -; CDR3 length: 16; clone size: -; V gene: TRBV18; J gene: TRBJ2-7
CDR3 DNA: TGTGCCAGCAGCGTAGTAGAAGGGCGGGGGGGCTATGGCTACACCTTC; CDR3 protein: CASSVVEGRGGYGYTF; D gene: -; CDR3 length: 16; clone size: once; V gene: TRBV9; J gene: TRBJ1-2
CDR3 DNA: TGTGCCAGCAGCCTCCGCGTAGTCGCCGGGGAGCTGTTTTTT; CDR3 protein: CASSLRVVAGELFF; D gene: -; CDR3 length: 14; clone size: -; V gene: TRBV11-2; J gene: TRBJ2-2
CDR3 DNA: TGTGCCAGCAGGAAGTGGGGGGGGGAGCAGTACTTC; CDR3 protein: CASRKWGGEQYF; D gene: -; CDR3 length: 12; clone size: -; V gene: TRBV21-1; J gene: TRBJ2-7
CDR3 DNA: TGTGCCATCAATTCCCGGAGCGGGAGTTCGGATGAGCAGTTCTTC; CDR3 protein: CAINSRSGSSDEQFF; D gene: TRBD2; CDR3 length: 15; clone size: -; V gene: TRBV10-3; J gene: TRBJ2-1
CDR3 DNA: TGTGCCAGCAGCTTATTGGGGGGAACAGATACGCAGTATTTT; CDR3 protein: CASSLLGGTDTQYF; D gene: -; CDR3 length: 14; clone size: -; V gene: TRBV7-8; J gene: TRBJ2-3
CDR3 DNA: TGTGCCAGCAGCTCGGGACGTGGGGGCACCGGAGAGCTGTTTTTT; CDR3 protein: CASSSGRGGTGELFF; D gene: -; CDR3 length: 15; clone size: -; V gene: TRBV5-4; J gene: TRBJ2-2
CDR3 DNA: TGCGCCAGCAGCTTGGCCGGGCAGGGCAGAGGAAACACCATATATTTT; CDR3 protein: CASSLAGQGRGNTIYF; D gene: -; CDR3 length: 16; clone size: -; V gene: TRBV5-1; J gene: TRBJ1-3